Detailed here is one TCR beta chain. Generated by immunoSEQ multiplex PCR, the TCRdb table keeps only in-frame clones and is missing some. Of about 180,000 clones in the sample, about 86% were seen once. The V and J ends lost 5 bases and 6 bases respectively, with 13 bases between them. This CDR3 region has 13 residues. The entry originates in a study of blood T cell repertoires in COVID-19. In the study overall: PBMCs, B-cell-depleted T cells, or T cells provided the cDNA or gDNA that made up the material.

This receptor was identified in a man between 65 and 80 years old with active or convalescent COVID-19. This sequence joins TRBV12-3 or TRBV12-4 and TRBJ1-2; a possible D gene is TRBD1 (6 bases). Material: peripheral blood. The CDR3 protein is CASSAAGVNGYTF. In nucleotides, the CDR3 is TGTGCCAGCAGTGCAGCAGGGGTTAATGGCTACACCTTC.